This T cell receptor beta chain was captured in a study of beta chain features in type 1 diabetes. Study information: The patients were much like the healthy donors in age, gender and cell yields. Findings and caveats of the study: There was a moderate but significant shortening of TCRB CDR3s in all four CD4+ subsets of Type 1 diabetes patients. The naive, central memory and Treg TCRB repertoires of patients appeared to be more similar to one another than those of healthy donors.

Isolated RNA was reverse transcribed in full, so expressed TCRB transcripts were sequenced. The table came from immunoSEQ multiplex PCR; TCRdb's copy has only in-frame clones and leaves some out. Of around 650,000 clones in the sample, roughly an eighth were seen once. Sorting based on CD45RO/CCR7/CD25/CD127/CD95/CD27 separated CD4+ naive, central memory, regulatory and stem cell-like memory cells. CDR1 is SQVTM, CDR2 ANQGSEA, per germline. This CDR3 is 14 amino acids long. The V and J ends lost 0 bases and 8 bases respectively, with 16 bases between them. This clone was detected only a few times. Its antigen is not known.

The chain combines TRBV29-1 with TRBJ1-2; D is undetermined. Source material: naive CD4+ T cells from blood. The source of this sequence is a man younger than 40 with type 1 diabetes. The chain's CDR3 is CSVEDLTQVSGYTF. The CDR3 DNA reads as TGCAGCGTTGAAGATCTTACGCAGGTCTCCGGCTACACCTTC.